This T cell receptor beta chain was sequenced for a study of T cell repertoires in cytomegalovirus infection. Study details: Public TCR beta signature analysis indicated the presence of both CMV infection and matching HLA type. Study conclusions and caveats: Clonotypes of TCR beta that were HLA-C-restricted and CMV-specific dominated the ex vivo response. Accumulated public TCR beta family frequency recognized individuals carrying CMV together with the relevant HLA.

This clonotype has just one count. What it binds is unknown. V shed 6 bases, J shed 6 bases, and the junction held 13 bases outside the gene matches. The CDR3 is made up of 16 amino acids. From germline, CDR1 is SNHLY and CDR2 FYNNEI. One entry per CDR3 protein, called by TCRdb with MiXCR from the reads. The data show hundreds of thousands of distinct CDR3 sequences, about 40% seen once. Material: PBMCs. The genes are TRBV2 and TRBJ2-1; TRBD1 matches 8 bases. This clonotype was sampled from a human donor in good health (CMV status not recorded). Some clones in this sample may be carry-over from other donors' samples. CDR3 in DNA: TGTGCCAGCAGAGAGAGGACAGGGTCTAGGAGCAATGAGCAGTTCTTC. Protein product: CASRERTGSRSNEQFF.